The rows below give T cell receptor beta chains drawn from one sample of a study of cytomegalovirus exposure and HLA in healthy donors. TCRdb's table, derived via immunoSEQ multiplex PCR, lists solely in-frame clones and lacks some. This repertoire shows fewer than 150,000 clones, around 72% found once; its top ten account for about 15%. Sequencing was carried out using PBMCs. These receptors all stem from a human donor in good health. Both conserved end residues are part of each CDR3. D genes are given only for firm matches. Size values are once, few and many counts, or a class for expanded clones, and some rows have none.

clone_size	v_call	j_call	d_call	cdr3_aa	cdr3_nt
once	TRBV6-5	TRBJ1-2	NA	CASSFSQGGYTF	TGTGCCAGCAGTTTCTCCCAGGGAGGCTACACCTTC
NA	TRBV7-6	TRBJ2-7	TRBD2	CASSHPPSGVSYEQYF	TGTGCCAGCAGCCATCCCCCTAGCGGGGTTAGCTACGAGCAGTACTTC
NA	TRBV29-1	TRBJ2-5	NA	CSVAWRSETQYF	TGCAGCGTTGCTTGGAGGTCAGAGACCCAGTACTTC
NA	TRBV10-3	TRBJ1-2	NA	CAISEWAGVDGYTF	TGTGCCATCAGTGAATGGGCGGGGGTCGATGGCTACACCTTC
NA	TRBV5-4	TRBJ2-1	TRBD2	CASSLIAGGPRGAYNEQFF	TGTGCCAGCAGCTTAATAGCGGGAGGGCCGCGAGGGGCCTACAATGAGCAGTTCTTC
NA	TRBV5-1	TRBJ2-5	NA	CASRGELGETQYF	TGCGCCAGCAGGGGAGAGCTCGGGGAGACCCAGTACTTC
NA	TRBV5-1	TRBJ1-4	TRBD1	CASSLGQGPPNEKLFF	TGCGCCAGCAGCCTCGGACAGGGGCCTCCAAATGAAAAACTGTTTTTT
NA	TRBV6-4	TRBJ2-7	TRBD2	CASSDSRTSGRRSGEQYF	TGTGCCAGCAGTGACTCGCGGACTAGCGGGAGGAGATCGGGAGAGCAGTACTTC
NA	TRBV27	TRBJ1-5	NA	CASSLEGRGSQPQHF	TGTGCCAGCAGTTTAGAGGGCAGGGGATCCCAGCCCCAGCATTTT
NA	TRBV4-1	TRBJ1-1	NA	CASSQDRGTNTEAFF	TGCGCCAGCAGCCAAGATCGGGGGACCAACACTGAAGCTTTCTTT
NA	TRBV30	TRBJ1-1	NA	CAWSGILKRVTEAFF	TGTGCCTGGAGTGGAATTCTTAAGCGGGTCACTGAAGCTTTCTTT
NA	TRBV5-6	TRBJ2-7	NA	CASSSDRPYEQYF	TGTGCCAGCAGCTCGGACAGACCCTACGAGCAGTACTTC
few	TRBV11-3	TRBJ2-7	NA	CASSFRDSEQYF	TGTGCCAGCAGCTTCCGGGACTCCGAGCAGTACTTC
NA	TRBV9	TRBJ2-1	TRBD1	CASSVATGTGGAYNEQFF	TGTGCCAGCAGCGTAGCTACAGGGACAGGGGGCGCTTACAATGAGCAGTTCTTC
NA	TRBV4-1	TRBJ1-1	NA	CASSQEGARVAFF	TGCGCCAGCAGCCAAGAGGGGGCGCGGGTAGCTTTCTTT
NA	TRBV6-1	TRBJ1-1	NA	CASSTLQSNTEAFF	TGTGCCAGCAGTACTCTACAGAGTAACACTGAAGCTTTCTTT
NA	TRBV4-1	TRBJ2-2	TRBD2	CASSQLSGEINTGELFF	TGCGCCAGCAGCCAACTTAGCGGGGAGATTAACACCGGGGAGCTGTTTTTT
NA	TRBV5-4	TRBJ2-6	NA	CAITQAPVGSGANVLTF	TGTGCCATCACTCAGGCGCCGGTGGGCTCTGGGGCCAACGTCCTGACTTTC
NA	TRBV7-9	TRBJ2-7	TRBD1	CASSWAGTDWNEQYF	TGTGCCAGCAGCTGGGCCGGGACAGATTGGAACGAGCAGTACTTC
NA	TRBV5-6	TRBJ2-7	TRBD2	CASSNGGGSYEQYF	TGTGCCAGCAGCAACGGCGGGGGATCCTACGAGCAGTACTTC
NA	TRBV11-3	TRBJ2-7	NA	CASSLECDSTYEQYF	TGTGCCAGCAGCCTAGAGTGCGACTCGACCTACGAGCAGTACTTC
NA	TRBV7-9	TRBJ2-1	TRBD2	CASSLVSGGPNEQFF	TGTGCCAGCAGCTTAGTTTCGGGGGGGCCCAATGAGCAGTTCTTC
few	TRBV20-1	TRBJ1-2	TRBD1	CSAAQGEWHTF	TGCAGTGCAGCGCAGGGGGAATGGCACACCTTC
NA	TRBV11-3	TRBJ2-2	NA	CASSGGRTTNTGELFF	TGTGCCAGCAGTGGCGGTCGGACAACGAACACCGGGGAGCTGTTTTTT
NA	TRBV29-1	TRBJ2-7	NA	CSVELAGFSEQYF	TGCAGCGTTGAATTAGCTGGGTTCTCCGAGCAGTACTTC
few	TRBV27	TRBJ1-1	NA	CASSLIGSPRNTEAFF	TGTGCCAGCAGTTTAATCGGGTCGCCCAGGAACACTGAAGCTTTCTTT
once	TRBV25-1	TRBJ1-1	NA	CASAQGRGEAFF	TGTGCCAGCGCTCAGGGGAGGGGTGAAGCTTTCTTT
NA	TRBV11-2	TRBJ2-4	NA	CASSFFSGKNIQYF	TGTGCCAGCAGCTTTTTTTCGGGCAAAAACATTCAGTACTTC
NA	TRBV7-3	TRBJ2-1	TRBD2	CASSLSGRGNEQFF	TGTGCCAGCAGCTTAAGCGGGAGGGGCAATGAGCAGTTCTTC
once	TRBV7-9	TRBJ1-4	NA	CASSLGTGDEKLFF	TGTGCCAGCAGCCTAGGGACGGGGGATGAAAAACTGTTTTTT
NA	TRBV11-2	TRBJ2-5	TRBD2	CASSGAGGWVETQYF	TGTGCCAGCAGTGGGGCGGGGGGCTGGGTAGAGACCCAGTACTTC
NA	TRBV11-2	TRBJ2-7	TRBD1	CASSGIGTGKFYEQYF	TGTGCCAGCAGTGGTATTGGGACAGGGAAGTTCTACGAGCAGTACTTC
NA	TRBV5-1	TRBJ1-1	NA	CASRLSLSEAFF	TGCGCCAGCCGCCTGAGTTTGAGTGAAGCTTTCTTT
NA	TRBV11-2	TRBJ2-7	NA	CASSTIKRATTYEQYF	TGTGCCAGCAGCACCATAAAGCGGGCCACCACCTACGAGCAGTACTTC
once	TRBV30	TRBJ1-4	NA	CAWNNPTNEKLFF	TGTGCCTGGAACAACCCAACTAATGAAAAACTGTTTTTT
NA	TRBV7-9	TRBJ1-5	TRBD1	CASSFAGQGGVNQPQHF	TGTGCCAGCAGCTTCGCCGGACAGGGCGGGGTCAATCAGCCCCAGCATTTT
NA	TRBV12-5	TRBJ1-5	TRBD1	CASGLVITDRGLNQPQHF	TGTGCTAGTGGTTTGGTAATAACGGACAGGGGGCTCAATCAGCCCCAGCATTTT
NA	TRBV28	TRBJ1-1	NA	CAARLGGISEAFF	TGTGCCGCAAGGCTTGGGGGGATCTCTGAAGCTTTCTTT
NA	TRBV15	TRBJ2-5	TRBD1	CATSRDLGQGETQYF	TGTGCCACCAGCAGAGATTTAGGACAGGGAGAGACCCAGTACTTC
NA	TRBV9	TRBJ2-5	NA	CASSTGVKLGASETQYF	TGTGCCAGCAGCACAGGTGTCAAGTTAGGGGCATCGGAGACCCAGTACTTC
few	TRBV11-2	TRBJ1-3	NA	CASSSVEYGNTIYF	TGTGCCAGCAGCTCGGTAGAGTACGGAAACACCATATATTTT
NA	TRBV6-6	TRBJ1-5	NA	CASSSTGRDQPQHF	TGTGCCAGCAGTTCTACAGGGCGGGATCAGCCCCAGCATTTT
NA	TRBV7-8	TRBJ2-7	TRBD2	CASSPRLAGVHEQYF	TGTGCCAGCAGCCCCCGTCTAGCGGGAGTCCACGAGCAGTACTTC
NA	TRBV21-1	TRBJ1-5	NA	CASSNGFALNQPQHF	TGTGCCAGCAGCAACGGGTTCGCCCTCAATCAGCCCCAGCATTTT